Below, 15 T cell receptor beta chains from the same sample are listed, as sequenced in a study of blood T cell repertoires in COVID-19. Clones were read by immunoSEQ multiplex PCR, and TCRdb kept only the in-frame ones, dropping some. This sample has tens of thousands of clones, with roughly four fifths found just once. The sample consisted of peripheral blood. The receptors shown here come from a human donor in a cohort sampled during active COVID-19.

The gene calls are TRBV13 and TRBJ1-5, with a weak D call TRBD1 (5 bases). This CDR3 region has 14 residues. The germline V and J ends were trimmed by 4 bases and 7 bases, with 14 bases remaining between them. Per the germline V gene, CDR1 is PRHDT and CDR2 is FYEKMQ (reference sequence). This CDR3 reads CASSSSGPRQPQHF. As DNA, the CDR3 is TGTGCCAGCAGCTCCTCAGGGCCCCGCCAGCCCCAGCATTTT.

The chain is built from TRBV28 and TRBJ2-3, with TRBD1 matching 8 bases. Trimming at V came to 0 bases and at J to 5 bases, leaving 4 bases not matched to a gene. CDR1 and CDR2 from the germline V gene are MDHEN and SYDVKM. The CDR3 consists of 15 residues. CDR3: CASSLWSGGKDTQYF. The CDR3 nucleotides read TGTGCCAGCAGTTTATGGTCAGGGGGCAAAGATACGCAGTATTTT.

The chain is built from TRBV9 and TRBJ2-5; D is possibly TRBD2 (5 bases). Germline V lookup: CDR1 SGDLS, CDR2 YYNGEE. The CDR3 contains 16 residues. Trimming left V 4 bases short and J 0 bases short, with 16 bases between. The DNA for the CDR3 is TGTGCCAGCAGCCGAGGGCCAGGCTTGGACCAAGAGACCCAGTACTTC. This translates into CASSRGPGLDQETQYF. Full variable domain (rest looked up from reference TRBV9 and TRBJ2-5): DSGVTQTPKHLITATGQRVTLRCSPRSGDLSVYWYQQSLDQGLQFLIQYYNGEERAKGNILERFSAQQFPDLHSELNLSSLELGDSALYFCASSRGPGLDQETQYFGPGTRLLVL.

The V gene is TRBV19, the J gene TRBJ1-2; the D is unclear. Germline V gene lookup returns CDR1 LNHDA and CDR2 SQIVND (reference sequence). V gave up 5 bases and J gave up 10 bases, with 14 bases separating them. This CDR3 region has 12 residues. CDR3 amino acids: CASSQMRGIYTF. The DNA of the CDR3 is TGTGCCAGTAGTCAGATGAGAGGGATCTACACCTTC.

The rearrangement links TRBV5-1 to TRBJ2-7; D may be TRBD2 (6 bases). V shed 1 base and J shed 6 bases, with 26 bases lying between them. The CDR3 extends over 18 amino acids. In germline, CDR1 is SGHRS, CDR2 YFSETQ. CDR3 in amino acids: CASSLQTGTPFFPSEQYF. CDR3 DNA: TGCGCCAGCAGCTTGCAAACCGGGACTCCATTTTTCCCGAGCGAGCAGTACTTC.

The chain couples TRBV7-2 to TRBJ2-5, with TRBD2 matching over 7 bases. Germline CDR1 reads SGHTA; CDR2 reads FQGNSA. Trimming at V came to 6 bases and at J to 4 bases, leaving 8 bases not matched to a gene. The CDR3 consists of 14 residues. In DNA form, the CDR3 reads TGTGCCAGCAGACTTAGTTTAGCGGGAGAGACCCAGTACTTC. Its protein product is CASRLSLAGETQYF.

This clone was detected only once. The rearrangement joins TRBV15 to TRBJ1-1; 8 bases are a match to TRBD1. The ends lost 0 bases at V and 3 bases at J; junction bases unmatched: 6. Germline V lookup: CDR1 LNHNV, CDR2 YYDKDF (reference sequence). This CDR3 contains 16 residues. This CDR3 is CATSRDGQGADTEAFF. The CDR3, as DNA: TGTGCCACCAGCAGAGATGGTCAGGGGGCTGACACTGAAGCTTTCTTT.

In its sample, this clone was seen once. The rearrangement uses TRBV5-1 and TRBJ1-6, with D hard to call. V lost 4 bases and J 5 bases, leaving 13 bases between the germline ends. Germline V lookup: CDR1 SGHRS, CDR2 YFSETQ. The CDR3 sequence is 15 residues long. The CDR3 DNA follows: TGCGCCAGCAGCCCCGTTATGAGTAATAATTCACCCCTCCACTTT. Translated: CASSPVMSNNSPLHF. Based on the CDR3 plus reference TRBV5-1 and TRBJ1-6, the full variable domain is KAGVTQTPRYLIKTRGQQVTLSCSPISGHRSVSWYQQTPGQGLQFLFEYFSETQRNKGNFPGRFSGRQFSNSRSEMNVSTLELGDSALYLCASSPVMSNNSPLHFGNGTRLTVT.

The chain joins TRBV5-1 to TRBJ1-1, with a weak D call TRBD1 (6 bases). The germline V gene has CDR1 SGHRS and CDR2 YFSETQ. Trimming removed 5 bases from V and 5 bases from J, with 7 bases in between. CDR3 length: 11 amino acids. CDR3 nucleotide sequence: TGCGCCAGCAGGAGGGGGACTGAAGCTTTCTTT. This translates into CASRRGTEAFF.

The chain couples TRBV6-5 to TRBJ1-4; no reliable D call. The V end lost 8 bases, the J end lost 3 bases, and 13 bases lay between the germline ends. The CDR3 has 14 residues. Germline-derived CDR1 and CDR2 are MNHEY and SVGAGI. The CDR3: CASATADSNEKLFF. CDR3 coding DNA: TGTGCCAGCGCTACCGCCGACTCTAATGAAAAACTGTTTTTT.

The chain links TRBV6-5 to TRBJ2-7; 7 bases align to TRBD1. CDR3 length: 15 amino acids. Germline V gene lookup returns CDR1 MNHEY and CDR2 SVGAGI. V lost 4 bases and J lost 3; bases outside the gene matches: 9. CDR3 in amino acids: CASSSFPGQYYEQYF. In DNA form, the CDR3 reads TGTGCCAGCAGTTCCTTCCCGGGACAGTACTACGAGCAGTACTTC.

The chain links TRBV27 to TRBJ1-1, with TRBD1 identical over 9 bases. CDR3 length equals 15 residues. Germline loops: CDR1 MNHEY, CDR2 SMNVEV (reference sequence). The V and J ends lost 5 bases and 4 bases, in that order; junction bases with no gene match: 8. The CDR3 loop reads CASSIQGASATEAFF. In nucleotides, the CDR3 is TGTGCCAGCAGTATACAGGGGGCCTCTGCCACTGAAGCTTTCTTT.

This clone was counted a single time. The CDR3 DNA follows: TGTGCCGGGAGGACTAGCGGGGGAACAGATACGCAGTATTTT. Its protein is CAGRTSGGTDTQYF. The rearrangement uses TRBV7-2 and TRBJ2-3; 13 bases are shared with TRBD2. Trimming took 11 bases from V and 3 from J; bases not matched to a gene: 5. This CDR3 comprises 14 residues. The V gene's germline CDR1 is SGHTA and CDR2 FQGNSA.

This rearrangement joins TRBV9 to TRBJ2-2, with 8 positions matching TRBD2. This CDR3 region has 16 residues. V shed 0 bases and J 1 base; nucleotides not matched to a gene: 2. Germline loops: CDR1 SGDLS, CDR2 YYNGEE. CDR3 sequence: CASSVGAGVNTGELFF. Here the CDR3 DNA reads TGTGCCAGCAGCGTAGGAGCGGGGGTGAACACCGGGGAGCTGTTTTTT.

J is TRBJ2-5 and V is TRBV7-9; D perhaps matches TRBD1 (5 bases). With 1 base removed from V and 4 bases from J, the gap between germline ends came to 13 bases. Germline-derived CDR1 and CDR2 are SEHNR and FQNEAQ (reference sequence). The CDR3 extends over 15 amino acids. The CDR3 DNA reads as TGTGCCAGCAGCTTAGATCGACAGATTACAGAGACCCAGTACTTC. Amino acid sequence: CASSLDRQITETQYF.